The 26 T cell receptor beta chains presented below share a single source sample, sequenced in a study of CXCR3 chemokines and chemotherapy response in bladder cancer (dated by TCRdb to between 2021 and 2022). Libraries were built with PCR. The sequencer was an Illumina HiSeq 2500. TCRdb reworked the public reads: Q25 trimming with fastp, MiXCR clone assembly, productive beta chains retained. Each CDR3 protein gets just one entry, which takes the most common genes and DNA from the rows behind it. Counted in this sample were about 8,100 distinct CDR3 sequences; around 13% of them appeared once. The ten largest account for about 15% of the sample. Collection of the sample occurred from a patient whose treatment included neoadjuvant chemotherapy. The receptors originated from a human donor with bladder cancer that responded to neoadjuvant chemotherapy.

The rearrangement uses TRBV6-1 and TRBJ2-3, with TRBD2 matching 9 bases. This CDR3 region has 16 residues. V lost 0 bases to trimming and J lost 2 bases; unmatched junction nucleotides: 3. Germline V CDR1 and CDR2: MNHNS, SASEGT. CDR3 nucleotides: TGTGCCAGCAGTGAAGCGCGACTAGCGGACACAGATACGCAGTATTTT. Its protein product is CASSEARLADTDTQYF.

By frequency in the sample, this clonotype is large (0.1 to 1%). The chain combines TRBV6-6 with TRBJ1-2, with 7 bases matching TRBD1. The CDR3 extends over 15 amino acids. Germline CDR1 reads MNHNY; CDR2 reads SVGAGI (reference sequence). J was trimmed by 0 bases and V by 5 bases; bases with no gene match: 6. The CDR3 sequence: CASSNTGQSNYGYTF. CDR3 nucleotides: TGTGCCAGCAGTAATACGGGACAGTCTAACTATGGCTACACCTTC.

This clonotype was counted at least ten times. One end of the junction is discordant with germline, which a read error may explain. The chain recombines TRBV19 with TRBJ2-5, with TRBD1 identical over 7 bases. The germline V gene encodes CDR1 LNHDA and CDR2 SQIVND (reference sequence). This CDR3 contains 14 residues. CDR3 DNA: TGTGCCAGTAGTGTAGATACAGGGGTAGAGACCCAGTACTTC. This gives the protein CASSVDTGVETQYF.

This clonotype has ten or more counts. The V call is TRBV5-4, the J call TRBJ2-3; D could derive from TRBD1 or TRBD2 (5 bases each). This CDR3 has 15 amino acids. Between the trimmed V and J ends, which lost 0 bases and 0 bases, there was a span of 8 bases. CDR1 and CDR2 from the germline V gene are SGHNT and YYREEE (reference sequence). The CDR3 DNA reads TGTGCCAGCAGCTTGGGGGACGGTAGCACAGATACGCAGTATTTT. Translated, it gives CASSLGDGSTDTQYF.

The chain recombines TRBV19 with TRBJ2-1, with unresolved D. Germline CDR1 and CDR2: LNHDA and SQIVND (reference sequence). There are 14 residues in the CDR3. The V and J ends lost 1 base and 6 bases respectively, with 10 bases between them. CDR3 in amino acids: CASSIGWSSNEQFF. The CDR3 DNA follows: TGTGCCAGTAGTATAGGGTGGAGCAGCAATGAGCAGTTCTTC.

This clonotype was counted between two and nine times. J is TRBJ2-5 and V is TRBV5-4, with D unclear. V was shortened by 4 bases and J by 5 bases, with 18 bases between the two germline ends. The germline CDR1 and CDR2 sequences are SGHNT and YYREEE (reference sequence). This CDR3 has 15 residues. The CDR3 sequence: CASSPQAAVGETQYF. The CDR3 bases are TGTGCCAGCAGCCCCCAGGCGGCGGTGGGGGAGACCCAGTACTTC.

The chain is built from TRBV28 and TRBJ2-7; no clear D gene. CDR1 and CDR2 from the germline V gene are MDHEN and SYDVKM. The V and J ends lost 1 base and 3 bases respectively, with 1 base between them. CDR3 length equals 11 residues. The CDR3 coding sequence is TGTGCCAGCAGTTTATACTACGAGCAGTACTTC. Encoded protein: CASSLYYEQYF.

This clonotype was detected many times. The rearrangement joins TRBV19 to TRBJ1-1; TRBD1 might be the D (6 bases). Trimming took off 1 base at V and 1 base at J, with 10 bases between the two ends. The CDR3 loop spans 15 amino acids. Germline V gene sequence: CDR1 LNHDA, CDR2 SQIVND (reference sequence). The CDR3 loop reads CASSIVRTENTEAFF. CDR3 sequence (DNA): TGTGCCAGTAGTATAGTGAGGACAGAGAACACTGAAGCTTTCTTT.

The gene calls are TRBV20-1 and TRBJ2-5; D is unclear. The CDR3 covers 13 residues. Trimming stripped 3 bases from V and 2 bases from J, with 10 bases between. Germline CDR1 is DFQATT and CDR2 is SNEGSKA (reference sequence). The CDR3 DNA reads TGCAGTGCTAGTTCTACACCGCAAGAGACCCAGTACTTC. This encodes CSASSTPQETQYF.

This clonotype was observed a handful of times. The V and J genes are TRBV5-6 and TRBJ1-3; the D is unclear. V lost 2 bases and J lost 3, with 15 bases in between. The CDR3 contains 16 residues. Germline assignment: CDR1 SGHDT and CDR2 YYEEEE. The CDR3 sequence is CASSFWSGVIGNTIYF. In DNA form, the CDR3 reads TGTGCCAGCAGCTTTTGGTCCGGGGTAATTGGAAACACCATATATTTT.

Many counts were recorded for this clonotype. The chain joins TRBV29-1 to TRBJ2-3; 7 bases are a match to TRBD1. Germline CDR1 is SQVTM and CDR2 is ANQGSEA. V was clipped by 3 bases and J by 11 bases; unmatched bases: 11. The CDR3 has 13 residues. CDR3 loop: CSVDASGGFRQYF. In DNA, the CDR3 is TGCAGCGTTGATGCATCAGGGGGATTCAGGCAGTATTTT.

This clonotype was counted between two and nine times. The chain has TRBV30 and TRBJ2-3; TRBD1 or TRBD2 may be the D gene (5 bases each). This CDR3 region has 13 residues. The V end lost 2 bases, the J end lost 5 bases, and 11 bases lay between the germline ends. Looked up from germline, CDR1 is GTSNPN and CDR2 is SVGIG (reference sequence). The CDR3 DNA follows: TGTGCCTGGAGTTGGGGGTTGGAAGATACGCAGTATTTT. Its translation is CAWSWGLEDTQYF.

This clonotype was counted at least ten times. The genes are TRBV7-2 and TRBJ2-7, with D uncertain. Germline CDR1 SGHTA, CDR2 FQGNSA. V lost 4 bases and J lost 7, with 11 bases in between. The CDR3 runs to 12 residues. The CDR3 DNA reads TGTGCCAGCAGCTCCCCCTACCTAGAGCAGTACTTC. Translating it yields CASSSPYLEQYF.

This clonotype was counted at least ten times. V gene TRBV7-2 combines with J gene TRBJ1-5; D not certain. Germline V lookup: CDR1 SGHTA, CDR2 FQGNSA. Trimming pared 2 bases from V and 3 bases from J, leaving 11 bases between. CDR3 size: 15 residues. The CDR3 region is CASSLTPGFNQPQHF. The DNA for the CDR3 is TGTGCCAGCAGCTTAACACCTGGGTTCAATCAGCCCCAGCATTTT.

This clonotype is judged medium-sized. The DNA of the CDR3 is TGTGCCAGCAGTCCCGGGACGGGAAGCTCTGGGGCCAACGTCCTGACTTTC. Its translation is CASSPGTGSSGANVLTF. The rearrangement links TRBV6-6 to TRBJ2-6, with D perhaps TRBD1 or TRBD2 (5 bases each). With 5 bases removed from V and 0 bases from J, the gap between germline ends came to 14 bases. Germline assignment: CDR1 MNHNY and CDR2 SVGAGI (reference sequence). The CDR3 runs to 17 residues.

This clonotype was counted many times. The chain is built from TRBV5-6 and TRBJ2-1; the match to TRBD2 covers 9 bases. This CDR3 contains 15 residues. J lost 3 bases, V lost 4 bases, and 5 bases had no gene match. Germline loops: CDR1 SGHDT, CDR2 YYEEEE. CDR3 protein: CASSIGSGGYNEQFF. The CDR3 nucleotides are TGTGCCAGCAGCATTGGTAGCGGGGGCTACAATGAGCAGTTCTTC. The complete variable domain, with remaining parts taken from reference TRBV5-6 and TRBJ2-1, reads DAGVTQSPTHLIKTRGQQVTLRCSPKSGHDTVSWYQQALGQGPQFIFQYYEEEERQRGNFPDRFSGHQFPNYSSELNVNALLLGDSALYLCASSIGSGGYNEQFFGPGTRLTVL.

This clonotype has more than one count but fewer than ten. The J gene is TRBJ1-3, the V gene TRBV6-5; D is perhaps TRBD1 (5 bases). Trimming removed 8 bases at V and 0 bases at J, with 14 bases between. The length of the CDR3 is 15 residues. The germline gives CDR1 MNHEY, CDR2 SVGAGI. CDR3 sequence reads: CASGMAGSSGNTIYF. CDR3 nucleotide sequence: TGTGCCAGCGGAATGGCAGGGAGCTCTGGAAACACCATATATTTT.

The sample holds one count of this clonotype. This chain links TRBV20-1 with TRBJ1-6; D unclear. The CDR3 loop spans 15 amino acids. Germline CDR1 is DFQATT and CDR2 is SNEGSKA (reference sequence). Trimming pared 6 bases from V and 12 bases from J, leaving 24 bases between. In DNA, the CDR3 is TGCAGTGCAGGCGAGGCGGGAATGAGGTTCGGACCCCTCCACTTT. Amino acids: CSAGEAGMRFGPLHF.

The V and J genes are TRBV27 and TRBJ2-5, with D possibly matching TRBD2 (5 bases). CDR1 is MNHEY and CDR2 is SMNVEV in the germline V gene (reference sequence). The CDR3 has 16 residues. V dropped 2 bases and J dropped 4 bases, with 17 bases sitting between them. Here the CDR3 reads CASSLGNRPGVETQYF. DNA for the CDR3: TGTGCCAGCAGTTTAGGAAATCGCCCCGGGGTAGAGACCCAGTACTTC.

Remarks on this clonotype: A far larger clone is one base from this, pointing to a likely read error. The J gene is TRBJ2-1, the V gene TRBV6-5; 13 bases line up with TRBD2. The CDR3 spans 13 residues. V dropped 6 bases and J dropped 9; count of bases not matched to a gene: 2. Germline lookup yields CDR1 MNHEY and CDR2 SVGAGI. CDR3 region: CASRGLAGVEQFF. DNA of the CDR3: TGTGCCAGCAGAGGACTAGCGGGGGTTGAGCAGTTCTTC.

This clonotype was counted ten times or more. CDR3 loop: CASSPLGQIMNTEAFF. CDR3 sequence (DNA): TGTGCCAGCTCACCACTGGGACAAATTATGAACACTGAAGCTTTCTTT. The V call is TRBV18, the J call TRBJ1-1, with D perhaps TRBD1 (6 bases). Germline V gene lookup returns CDR1 KGHSH and CDR2 LQKENI. The germline V and J ends were trimmed by 1 base and 0 bases, with 12 bases remaining between them. This CDR3 is built from 16 residues.

This clonotype appeared a few times. The chain links TRBV5-6 to TRBJ2-5, with D perhaps matching TRBD1 (7 bases). Per germline, CDR1 SGHDT and CDR2 YYEEEE. CDR3 length equals 12 residues. The V gene lost 7 bases and the J gene lost 7 bases, with 14 bases spanning the gap. The CDR3 DNA reads TGTGCCAGCCGACAGGGAGCGGGGACCCAGTACTTC. It specifies CASRQGAGTQYF.

This clonotype was recorded at least ten times. The V gene is TRBV30, the J gene TRBJ1-1; no firm D call. V lost 0 bases and J 1 base, leaving 9 bases between the germline ends. This CDR3 contains 14 residues. Germline CDR1 reads GTSNPN; CDR2 reads SVGIG (reference sequence). The CDR3 reads CAWSVTVANTEAFF. DNA of the CDR3: TGTGCCTGGAGTGTTACTGTCGCGAACACTGAAGCTTTCTTT.

In this sample, this clonotype turned up a few times. This chain uses TRBV20-1 with TRBJ1-1; possible D gene TRBD1, 5 bases. V was pared by 6 bases and J by 8 bases, with 16 bases between. Germline assignment: CDR1 DFQATT and CDR2 SNEGSKA (reference sequence). The CDR3 is 12 residues long. The CDR3 here is CSAKGGALEAFF. The CDR3 DNA is TGCAGTGCAAAAGGCGGGGCTCTAGAAGCTTTCTTT.

This clonotype was counted ten times or more. The CDR3 DNA follows: TGTGCCTGGGACGAGAGTTCAGGGGTTTACGAGCAGTACTTC. It specifies CAWDESSGVYEQYF. This sequence joins TRBV30 and TRBJ2-7, with D tentatively TRBD1 (6 bases). Germline V gives CDR1 GTSNPN, CDR2 SVGIG (reference sequence). Trimming took 5 bases from V and 4 from J, leaving 18 bases between them. The CDR3 is 14 amino acids.

This clonotype appeared a few times. J is TRBJ2-3 and V is TRBV20-1, with D unresolved. Germline values: CDR1 DFQATT, CDR2 SNEGSKA (reference sequence). The CDR3 has 13 residues. V lost 6 bases and J 3 bases, leaving 13 bases between the germline ends. The CDR3 protein is CSAYQMGTDTQYF. DNA of the CDR3: TGCAGTGCCTATCAAATGGGGACAGATACGCAGTATTTT.